This is a list of T cell receptor beta chains from one sample in a study of T cell repertoires in ileal Crohn's disease. Sequencing used immunoSEQ multiplex PCR; TCRdb keeps in-frame clones, though not all of them. The sample contains over 5,500 clones, around 83% of which appear only once. The sequenced sample consisted of ileal tissue. The receptor source for this set is an adult with Crohn's disease. Both conserved end residues are part of each CDR3. A D gene is named only where the DNA matches it firmly. Size is omitted from some rows. Given values are once, few, many or a class for expanded clones.

abundance,d_gene,j_gene,v_gene,CDR3nt,CDR3aa
-,TRBD2,TRBJ2-1,TRBV28,TGTGCCAGCAGACCTCCGGGACTAGCGGGGGGCAATGAGCAGTTCTTC,CASRPPGLAGGNEQFF
-,TRBD1,TRBJ2-7,TRBV4-1,TGCGCCAGCAGCCCGAGCGTGGGACAGGGTTACGAGCAGTACTTC,CASSPSVGQGYEQYF
-,-,TRBJ2-7,TRBV6-1,TGTGCCAGCACCGGACAGATATCCACCTACGAGCAGTACTTC,CASTGQISTYEQYF
-,-,TRBJ2-3,TRBV11-3,TGTGCCAGCAGCTTAGACGGAAGCACAGATACGCAGTATTTT,CASSLDGSTDTQYF
-,-,TRBJ1-3,TRBV13,TGTGCCAGCAGTAACGGGGGGGTGGCTGGAAACACCATATATTTT,CASSNGGVAGNTIYF
-,-,TRBJ1-1,TRBV19,TGTGCCAGTAGTATAGTCGGGCTGAACACTGAAGCTTTCTTT,CASSIVGLNTEAFF
few,-,TRBJ2-7,TRBV5-1,TGCGCCAGCAGCTTGCTTCCTGGGGACGAGCAGTACTTC,CASSLLPGDEQYF
-,TRBD2,TRBJ2-2,TRBV19,TGTGCCAGTAGTCCTAGGACTAGCGATATCACCGGGGAGCTGTTTTTT,CASSPRTSDITGELFF
-,-,TRBJ2-3,TRBV4-1,TGCGCCAGCAGCTTCCGACAGGGCACAGATACGCAGTATTTT,CASSFRQGTDTQYF
-,TRBD1,TRBJ1-2,TRBV4-1,TGCGCCAGCAGCCCGTTGACAGGGTCCTATGGCTACACCTTC,CASSPLTGSYGYTF
-,TRBD1,TRBJ1-2,TRBV29-1,TGCAGCGCCGACAGGGGGCCTGGTGGCTACACCTTC,CSADRGPGGYTF
-,-,TRBJ1-2,TRBV6-1,TGTGCCAGCAGTGAAATCCGGGGCCCCTATGGCTACACCTTC,CASSEIRGPYGYTF
-,-,TRBJ2-1,TRBV12-1,TGTGCCAGCGGGAAGCTCGGGGCTAGCCTTTACAATGAGCAGTTCTTC,CASGKLGASLYNEQFF
-,TRBD1,TRBJ1-6,TRBV6-6,TGTGCCAGCAGCAAGGGGACAGGGAATGGTAATTCACCCCTCCACTTT,CASSKGTGNGNSPLHF
-,-,TRBJ2-7,TRBV4-3,TGCGCCAGCAGCCAAGATTGGGGGGGAGGACAGGGACAGTACTTC,CASSQDWGGGQGQYF
-,TRBD2,TRBJ2-2,TRBV2,TGTGCCAGCCGGGCAAGCGGGGGGGCCCCCGGGGAGCTGTTTTTT,CASRASGGAPGELFF
few,-,TRBJ2-5,TRBV6-1,TGTGCCAGCAGCATTGGGGAGACCCAGTACTTC,CASSIGETQYF
-,TRBD1,TRBJ2-2,TRBV30,TGTGCCTGGCTTAACAGGGGGGCGAACACCGGGGAGCTGTTTTTT,CAWLNRGANTGELFF
-,TRBD1,TRBJ2-3,TRBV5-1,TGCGCCAGCACGACAGGGTTAAGTGGAGATACGCAGTATTTT,CASTTGLSGDTQYF
-,-,TRBJ2-1,TRBV11-3,TGTGCCAGCAGCCGGGGCGGGGGCCGCTCCTACAATGAGCAGTTCTTC,CASSRGGGRSYNEQFF
few,-,TRBJ2-1,TRBV27,TGTGCCAGCAGTTGGCAGGGATCGGGGGAGCAGTTCTTC,CASSWQGSGEQFF
-,TRBD1,TRBJ1-4,TRBV6-5,TGTGCCAGCAGTTACTCCGCCGGGACAGGAAATGAAAAACTGTTTTTT,CASSYSAGTGNEKLFF